Presented here are 27 T cell receptor beta chains from one specimen sequenced in a study of T-cell reconstitution after alpha-beta-depleted transplantation in children. A TCRbeta library incorporating unique molecular identifiers was prepared. TCRdb reanalysed the PCR reads using MiXCR and keeps one entry per CDR3 protein. The sample comprises roughly 220,000 distinct CDR3 sequences, approximately 12% of which are singletons, and around 3% rests with the top ten. The specimen comprised PBMCs from the stem cell graft donor, sampled from the stem cell graft. The receptors were gathered from a human donor who donated a stem cell graft to a child with acute lymphoblastic leukemia.

This clonotype occurred many times. The rearrangement uses TRBV12-3 or TRBV12-4 and TRBJ1-1, with a possible D match to TRBD1 (6 bases). The V end was cut by 2 bases, the J end by 5 bases, with 12 bases between. The CDR3 sequence is 14 residues long. CDR3 in amino acids: CASSLKEGVTEAFF. CDR3 DNA sequence: TGTGCCAGCAGTTTAAAAGAGGGGGTGACTGAAGCTTTCTTT.

The table lists this clonotype with many counts. The J gene is TRBJ2-1, the V gene TRBV15; the match to TRBD1 covers 9 bases. This CDR3 is 15 amino acids long. The V gene's germline CDR1 is LNHNV and CDR2 YYDKDF (reference sequence). J lost 6 bases, V lost 5 bases, and 8 bases had no gene match. CDR3: CATSGGQGIFNEQFF. CDR3 nucleotide sequence: TGTGCCACCAGCGGAGGACAGGGGATTTTCAATGAGCAGTTCTTC. Together with reference TRBV15 and TRBJ2-1, the CDR3 gives the full variable domain: DAMVIQNPRYQVTQFGKPVTLSCSQTLNHNVMYWYQQKSSQAPKLLFHYYDKDFNNEADTPDNFQSRRPNTSFCFLDIRSPGLGDTAMYLCATSGGQGIFNEQFFGPGTRLTVL.

This clonotype was observed many times. The rearrangement uses TRBV7-2 and TRBJ1-5, with TRBD1 as a possible D gene (5 bases). Germline CDR1 and CDR2: SGHTA and FQGNSA. The V gene lost 0 bases and the J gene lost 10 bases, with 10 bases spanning the gap. This CDR3 is built from 13 residues. CDR3 DNA sequence: TGTGCCAGCAGCTTAGCATGGGGCCGACCCCAGCATTTT. Translation: CASSLAWGRPQHF.

The table lists this clonotype with many counts. The CDR3 nucleotides are TGCGCCAGCAGCTTACTCGGCGGGAGTGGCGGTGAGCAGTTCTTC. Translated: CASSLLGGSGGEQFF. The chain carries TRBV5-1 and TRBJ2-1; 7 bases match TRBD2. CDR3 length: 15 amino acids. Germline values: CDR1 SGHRS, CDR2 YFSETQ. V was clipped by 2 bases and J by 9 bases; unmatched bases: 11.

The J gene is TRBJ1-2, the V gene TRBV3-1; 8 nucleotides agree with TRBD1. V trimming: 4 bases; J trimming: 4 bases; junction bases outside the gene matches: 8. The CDR3 consists of 15 residues. In germline, CDR1 is LGHDT, CDR2 YNNKEL (reference sequence). The CDR3 nucleotides read TGTGCCAGCAGCCCCATGGGAACAGGGGGCTATGGCTACACCTTC. It is translated as CASSPMGTGGYGYTF.

This clonotype was recorded many times. The chain has TRBV7-2 and TRBJ2-7, with D possibly TRBD2 on 5 matching bases. The germline gives CDR1 SGHTA, CDR2 FQGNSA. CDR3 length: 14 residues. V gave up 5 bases and J gave up 4 bases, with 15 bases separating them. The CDR3 spells CASSQSRGRYEQYF. The CDR3 coding sequence is TGTGCCAGCAGCCAAAGTCGGGGTCGATACGAGCAGTACTTC.

This clonotype was picked up many times. The rearrangement links TRBV12-3 or TRBV12-4 to TRBJ2-3, with 11 bases identical to TRBD2. The CDR3 extends over 17 amino acids. V lost 7 bases, J lost 3 bases, and 12 bases stayed unmatched. The CDR3 DNA is TGTGCCAGCACCCTTGGTCTAGCGGGGGGCAAGACAGATACGCAGTATTTT. It is translated as CASTLGLAGGKTDTQYF.

J is TRBJ1-1 and V is TRBV7-2; D unclear. Trimming removed 0 bases from V and 5 bases from J, with 13 bases in between. Per germline, CDR1 SGHTA and CDR2 FQGNSA. The CDR3 has 15 residues. The DNA for the CDR3 is TGTGCCAGCAGCTTAGCCAATCCCGGTAGTACTGAAGCTTTCTTT. Encoded protein: CASSLANPGSTEAFF.

This clonotype was seen ten or more times. This sequence joins TRBV19 and TRBJ2-1, with D unclear. Between the trimmed V and J ends, which lost 6 bases and 7 bases, there was a span of 13 bases. The length of the CDR3 is 13 residues. Germline assignment: CDR1 LNHDA and CDR2 SQIVND (reference sequence). Written as DNA, the CDR3 is TGTGCCAGTAGGCTCCCGTCGAGTAATGAGCAGTTCTTC. This gives the protein CASRLPSSNEQFF.

The table lists this clonotype with a few counts. V gene TRBV30 combines with J gene TRBJ2-1; 7 nucleotides agree with TRBD1. Germline V gene sequence: CDR1 GTSNPN, CDR2 SVGIG (reference sequence). J was trimmed by 5 bases and V by 3 bases; bases with no gene match: 13. The CDR3 is 16 amino acids. CDR3: CAWSATLTGQNNEQFF. The CDR3 nucleotides are TGTGCCTGGAGCGCCACTCTTACGGGACAGAACAATGAGCAGTTCTTC.

This chain links TRBV7-8 with TRBJ2-2; tentatively, D is TRBD1 or TRBD2 (5 bases each). The CDR3 is made up of 15 amino acids. The V end was cut by 1 base, the J end by 6 bases, with 12 bases between. Germline V lookup: CDR1 SGHVS, CDR2 FQNEAQ. The CDR3 region is CASSLVRGGAGELFF. CDR3 sequence (DNA): TGTGCCAGCAGCTTAGTCCGGGGCGGTGCCGGGGAGCTGTTTTTT.

This clonotype was recorded a few times. The rearrangement uses TRBV7-7 and TRBJ2-1, with D perhaps being TRBD1 or TRBD2 (6 bases each). Per germline, CDR1 SSHAT and CDR2 FNYEAQ (reference sequence). The CDR3 is 15 amino acids. V shed 5 bases and J shed 7 bases, with 18 bases lying between them. The CDR3 here is CASSLGLGGENEQFF. The CDR3 DNA reads as TGTGCCAGCAGCCTAGGCTTGGGGGGCGAGAATGAGCAGTTCTTC. Using reference TRBV7-7 and TRBJ2-1 for the parts outside the CDR3, the full variable domain is GAGVSQSPRYKVTKRGQDVTLRCDPISSHATLYWYQQALGQGPEFLTYFNYEAQPDKSGLPSDRFSAERPEGSISTLTIQRTEQRDSAMYRCASSLGLGGENEQFFGPGTRLTVL.

In its sample, this clonotype was seen a few times. The V and J genes are TRBV4-2 and TRBJ2-6; D is unclear. V lost 4 bases to trimming and J lost 0 bases, with 13 bases between them. From germline, CDR1 is LGHNA and CDR2 YNFKEQ. The CDR3 length is 17 residues. CDR3 region: CASSPGPLASGANVLTF. DNA for the CDR3: TGTGCCAGCAGCCCCGGGCCCCTCGCCTCTGGGGCCAACGTCCTGACTTTC.

The table lists this clonotype with many counts. The genes are TRBV29-1 and TRBJ1-1; D gene ambiguous. V was shortened by 2 bases and J by 6 bases, with 4 bases between the two germline ends. CDR1 SQVTM and CDR2 ANQGSEA come from the germline V gene. The CDR3 totals 10 residues. CDR3 residues: CSVETAEAFF. In DNA form, the CDR3 reads TGCAGCGTTGAAACAGCTGAAGCTTTCTTT.

This clonotype has ten or more counts. The rearrangement uses TRBV2 and TRBJ2-7; D gene uncertain. Germline CDR1 and CDR2: SNHLY and FYNNEI. V lost 4 bases, J lost 0 bases, and 16 bases lay in between. The CDR3 spans 16 residues. In DNA form, the CDR3 reads TGTGCCAGCAGTGGGTTGGCGCTCTGGAGCTCCTACGAGCAGTACTTC. Its protein product is CASSGLALWSSYEQYF.

This clonotype was counted many times. This rearrangement joins TRBV10-3 to TRBJ2-5, with 8 bases lining up with TRBD1. The CDR3 is 15 residues long. CDR1 ENHRY and CDR2 SYGVKD come from the germline V gene. J lost 4 bases, V lost 2 bases, and 6 bases had no gene match. The CDR3 DNA follows: TGTGCCATCAGTGAGACCCGGACAGGGACAGAGACCCAGTACTTC. This sequence encodes CAISETRTGTETQYF.

This clonotype was observed many times. The genes are TRBV29-1 and TRBJ1-2, with D unclear. The germline V gene encodes CDR1 SQVTM and CDR2 ANQGSEA. The CDR3 covers 15 residues. Trimming removed 3 bases from V and 2 bases from J, with 16 bases in between. The chain's CDR3 is CSVDASYTENYGYTF. CDR3 bases: TGCAGCGTTGACGCTTCCTACACAGAAAACTATGGCTACACCTTC.

This clonotype was counted many times. The J gene is TRBJ1-1, the V gene TRBV12-3 or TRBV12-4; D might be TRBD1 (5 bases). V was cut by 6 bases and J by 3 bases, with 20 bases left in between. CDR3 length: 16 amino acids. The CDR3 is CASSPTWRGEDTEAFF. CDR3 bases: TGTGCCAGCAGCCCGACCTGGAGGGGAGAAGACACTGAAGCTTTCTTT.

In this sample, this clonotype turned up many times. V usage is TRBV20-1 and J usage is TRBJ1-1, with D hard to call. This CDR3 spans 13 amino acids. Trimming shortened V by 3 bases and J by 0 bases, and 8 bases separated the two germline ends. CDR1 and CDR2 (germline): DFQATT, SNEGSKA (reference sequence). As DNA, the CDR3 is TGCAGTGCTAGCAAGGGAATGAACACTGAAGCTTTCTTT. Translating it yields CSASKGMNTEAFF.

This clonotype was counted ten times or more. The chain links TRBV7-8 to TRBJ2-7; TRBD2 matches at 7 bases. Germline CDR1 reads SGHVS; CDR2 reads FQNEAQ. The CDR3 sequence is 15 residues long. Unmatched junction bases numbered 4, after V lost 1 base and J lost 1 base. CDR3 residues: CASSLEAGASYEQYF. In DNA form, the CDR3 reads TGTGCCAGCAGCTTAGAGGCGGGAGCTTCCTACGAGCAGTACTTC. The entire variable domain, with the rest obtained from reference TRBV7-8 and TRBJ2-7, is as follows: GAGVSQSPRYKVAKRGQDVALRCDPISGHVSLFWYQQALGQGPEFLTYFQNEAQLDKSGLPSDRFFAERPEGSVSTLKIQRTQQEDSAVYLCASSLEAGASYEQYFGPGTRLTVT.

In this sample, this clonotype turned up many times. The chain joins TRBV5-1 to TRBJ2-2, with D possibly being TRBD1 or TRBD2 (7 bases each). This CDR3 has 14 amino acids. Germline values: CDR1 SGHRS, CDR2 YFSETQ. V was shortened by 4 bases and J by 6 bases, with 13 bases between the two germline ends. The CDR3 is CASSGGDSAGELFF. The CDR3 nucleotides read TGCGCCAGCAGCGGGGGGGACAGCGCCGGGGAGCTGTTTTTT. Full variable domain (remainder filled in from reference TRBV5-1 and TRBJ2-2): KAGVTQTPRYLIKTRGQQVTLSCSPISGHRSVSWYQQTPGQGLQFLFEYFSETQRNKGNFPGRFSGRQFSNSRSEMNVSTLELGDSALYLCASSGGDSAGELFFGEGSRLTVL.

This clonotype showed up many times. The V gene is TRBV5-1, the J gene TRBJ2-2, with D uncertain. The CDR3 totals 15 residues. Per the germline V gene, CDR1 is SGHRS and CDR2 is YFSETQ. Trimming removed 5 bases at V and 0 bases at J, with 11 bases between. CDR3 DNA: TGCGCCAGCAGGAGTAATGAGGCGAACACCGGGGAGCTGTTTTTT. Translating gives CASRSNEANTGELFF.

Ten or more counts support this clonotype. This sequence joins TRBV19 and TRBJ2-4; no definite D call. This CDR3 has 15 residues. The V end was cut by 5 bases, the J end by 0 bases, with 11 bases between. Germline CDR1 and CDR2: LNHDA and SQIVND (reference sequence). DNA of the CDR3: TGTGCCAGTAGTCCCAGTGGAGTAGCCAAAAACATTCAGTACTTC. This gives the protein CASSPSGVAKNIQYF.

This clonotype was seen repeatedly, ten times or more. The chain combines TRBV4-2 with TRBJ2-3; 13 nucleotides align to TRBD2. The CDR3 is 16 residues long. After removal of 0 bases from V and 3 bases from J, the junction contained 0 bases not matched to a gene. From germline, CDR1 is LGHNA and CDR2 YNFKEQ. The CDR3 DNA is TGTGCCAGCAGCCAAGAGGGACTAGCGGGGACAGATACGCAGTATTTT. This translates into CASSQEGLAGTDTQYF.

This clonotype was picked up many times. This chain links TRBV5-1 with TRBJ2-2; D is possibly TRBD1 (5 bases). The CDR3 is 17 amino acids. Germline CDR1 is SGHRS and CDR2 is YFSETQ. Trimming removed 6 bases at V and 5 bases at J, with 23 bases between. This chain's CDR3 is CASTFRISGFETGELFF. As DNA, the CDR3 is TGCGCCAGCACCTTTCGAATCTCAGGGTTCGAGACCGGGGAGCTGTTTTTT. Together with reference TRBV5-1 and TRBJ2-2, the CDR3 gives the full variable domain: KAGVTQTPRYLIKTRGQQVTLSCSPISGHRSVSWYQQTPGQGLQFLFEYFSETQRNKGNFPGRFSGRQFSNSRSEMNVSTLELGDSALYLCASTFRISGFETGELFFGEGSRLTVL.

This clonotype came up many times. This chain connects TRBV30 to TRBJ1-1, with 7 nucleotides matching TRBD1. The J segment lost 4 bases and the V segment lost 7 bases, leaving 6 bases of the junction unmatched. Germline values: CDR1 GTSNPN, CDR2 SVGIG (reference sequence). The CDR3 totals 12 residues. This chain's CDR3 is CASLTGITEAFF. The CDR3 DNA is TGTGCCTCCTTGACAGGGATCACTGAAGCTTTCTTT.

The V gene is TRBV5-1, the J gene TRBJ2-1, with TRBD1 identical over 9 bases. Germline CDR1 SGHRS, CDR2 YFSETQ. Trimming removed 0 bases from V and 8 bases from J; junction bases left unmatched: 9. The CDR3 is made up of 16 amino acids. CDR3 protein: CASSLGGQGGSDEQFF. The CDR3, as DNA: TGCGCCAGCAGCTTGGGGGGACAGGGAGGCAGCGATGAGCAGTTCTTC.